Following are 24 T cell receptor beta chains from one sample sequenced in a study of cytomegalovirus exposure and HLA in healthy donors. 13 Jbeta primers and 60 Vbeta primers were used for the PCR. Sequencing was performed with immunoSEQ multiplex PCR; in TCRdb, only in-frame clones are kept and a portion is missing. The sample comprises roughly 200,000 clones, around four fifths of which are singletons, and 3.5% to 4.5% rests with the top ten. The sequenced material came from PBMCs. Receptors originate from a woman aged 55-69 years in good health and CMV-seropositive.

For the CDR3, the DNA is TGTGCCAGCAGCTTGTGGACTAGCGGGGCCCGCACAGATACGCAGTATTTT. This translates into CASSLWTSGARTDTQYF. The rearrangement joins TRBV5-8 to TRBJ2-3; 12 bases align to TRBD2. Unmatched junction bases numbered 4, after V lost 1 base and J lost 1 base. Germline V gene lookup returns CDR1 SGHTS and CDR2 YDEGEE. The CDR3 is 17 residues long.

The chain links TRBV9 to TRBJ2-1; 10 bases match TRBD2. The length of the CDR3 is 20 residues. V gave up 4 bases and J gave up 0 bases; unmatched junction bases: 16. Per germline, CDR1 SGDLS and CDR2 YYNGEE. This CDR3 is CASSPEPPGLAASSYNEQFF. The CDR3 bases are TGTGCCAGCAGCCCGGAACCCCCAGGACTAGCGGCCAGCTCCTACAATGAGCAGTTCTTC.

The chain recombines TRBV7-6 with TRBJ1-2; D call uncertain. CDR3 length: 14 amino acids. Germline CDR1 SGHVS, CDR2 FNYEAQ. Trimming took 1 base from V and 2 from J, leaving 8 bases between them. CDR3 coding DNA: TGTGCCAGCAGCTTAGGCGGCGGGAACTATGGCTACACCTTC. Its protein product is CASSLGGGNYGYTF.

The chain links TRBV6-5 to TRBJ1-5; TRBD1 aligns across 7 bases. V gave up 1 base and J gave up 7 bases; unmatched junction bases: 4. CDR3 length: 14 residues. Germline V gene lookup returns CDR1 MNHEY and CDR2 SVGAGI. The CDR3: CASSYYQGEQPQHF. DNA for the CDR3: TGTGCCAGCAGTTACTACCAGGGGGAACAGCCCCAGCATTTT.

CDR3 bases: TGTGCCAGCAGATGGACAGGACAGCCCCAGCATTTT. As protein: CASRWTGQPQHF. This rearrangement joins TRBV6-1 to TRBJ1-5; TRBD1 matches 7 bases. The CDR3 has 12 amino acids. In germline, CDR1 is MNHNS, CDR2 SASEGT. Trimming at V came to 6 bases and at J to 7 bases, leaving 3 bases not matched to a gene.

The chain links TRBV28 to TRBJ2-2; 7 bases line up with TRBD1. This CDR3 is 14 amino acids long. J was trimmed by 6 bases and V by 5 bases; bases with no gene match: 6. The V gene's germline CDR1 is MDHEN and CDR2 SYDVKM. In nucleotides, the CDR3 is TGTGCCAGCAGTCCCGGGGACAGCTCCGGGGAGCTGTTTTTT. Protein sequence: CASSPGDSSGELFF.

This rearrangement joins TRBV7-9 to TRBJ2-3, with a weak D call TRBD1 (6 bases). The CDR3 spans 16 residues. Trimming removed 5 bases at V and 0 bases at J, with 15 bases between. Germline CDR1 and CDR2: SEHNR and FQNEAQ (reference sequence). CDR3 sequence (DNA): TGTGCCAGCAGCGGGGGCCAAAGTACTAGCACAGATACGCAGTATTTT. It yields the protein CASSGGQSTSTDTQYF.

The chain couples TRBV2 to TRBJ2-4, with 7 bases aligning to TRBD1. Germline CDR1 reads SNHLY; CDR2 reads FYNNEI. The ends lost 6 bases at V and 3 bases at J; junction bases unmatched: 14. The CDR3 has 17 residues. CDR3 region: CASRFAGTVAVKNIQYF. CDR3 nucleotide sequence: TGTGCCAGCAGGTTCGCCGGGACAGTAGCCGTCAAAAACATTCAGTACTTC.

V usage is TRBV6-5 and J usage is TRBJ1-3; D might be TRBD1 (6 bases). Germline CDR1 reads MNHEY; CDR2 reads SVGAGI. Trimming cost V 5 bases and J 4 bases, with 12 bases left between them. The CDR3 is 14 amino acids. CDR3 in DNA: TGTGCCAGCAGTCAGGGGATATACGGAAACACCATATATTTT. This sequence encodes CASSQGIYGNTIYF.

The chain links TRBV15 to TRBJ2-7; no firm D call. This CDR3 comprises 13 residues. In germline, CDR1 is LNHNV, CDR2 YYDKDF (reference sequence). Trimming removed 5 bases at V and 2 bases at J, with 10 bases between. CDR3 loop: CATSPQLTYEQYF. The CDR3 DNA is TGTGCCACCAGCCCCCAACTAACCTACGAGCAGTACTTC. The full variable domain, in which reference TRBV15 and TRBJ2-7 provide the parts outside the CDR3, is DAMVIQNPRYQVTQFGKPVTLSCSQTLNHNVMYWYQQKSSQAPKLLFHYYDKDFNNEADTPDNFQSRRPNTSFCFLDIRSPGLGDTAMYLCATSPQLTYEQYFGPGTRLTVT.

This clone was recorded once. The chain uses TRBV7-2 and TRBJ2-5; D is possibly TRBD2 (6 bases). Deletions cut 1 base from V and 4 bases from J, with 16 bases between. The germline V gene has CDR1 SGHTA and CDR2 FQGNSA. The CDR3 runs to 16 residues. CDR3 DNA sequence: TGTGCCAGCAGCTTAGGGTTAGCGCGGAGGGCAGAGACCCAGTACTTC. This gives the protein CASSLGLARRAETQYF.

This clone was seen just once. This chain's CDR3 is CASSLWAAKNIQYF. CDR3 DNA: TGTGCCAGCAGCTTGTGGGCAGCCAAAAACATTCAGTACTTC. This chain connects TRBV5-6 to TRBJ2-4; no reliable D call. Germline-derived CDR1 and CDR2 are SGHDT and YYEEEE. V was pared by 1 base and J by 0 bases, with 5 bases between. The CDR3 extends over 14 amino acids.

The chain links TRBV7-9 to TRBJ2-7; TRBD1 matches 9 bases. The CDR3 spans 15 residues. CDR1 and CDR2 from the germline V gene are SEHNR and FQNEAQ (reference sequence). The V segment lost 4 bases and the J segment 3 bases; nucleotides outside the gene matches: 7. The CDR3 bases are TGTGCCAGCAGCTCTCTCCGGGACAGGGTCTACGAGCAGTACTTC. It encodes CASSSLRDRVYEQYF.

The chain recombines TRBV30 with TRBJ2-3, with 12 nucleotides matching TRBD2. V trimming: 4 bases; J trimming: 6 bases; junction bases outside the gene matches: 5. Germline CDR1 and CDR2: GTSNPN and SVGIG (reference sequence). The CDR3 consists of 14 residues. This chain's CDR3 is CAWKIGTSGDTQYF. The CDR3 DNA follows: TGTGCCTGGAAAATCGGGACTAGCGGGGATACGCAGTATTTT.

CDR3 DNA: TGTGCCAGCAGCGTAGAGGCGGGAGGGCGGGGTGAGCAGTTCTTC. Its protein is CASSVEAGGRGEQFF. The chain uses TRBV9 and TRBJ2-1, with TRBD2 matching over 9 bases. Germline CDR1 reads SGDLS; CDR2 reads YYNGEE. The CDR3 has 15 residues. V lost 0 bases and J lost 9; bases outside the gene matches: 7. Based on the CDR3 plus reference TRBV9 and TRBJ2-1, the full variable domain is DSGVTQTPKHLITATGQRVTLRCSPRSGDLSVYWYQQSLDQGLQFLIQYYNGEERAKGNILERFSAQQFPDLHSELNLSSLELGDSALYFCASSVEAGGRGEQFFGPGTRLTVL.

This clone occurred a few times. The J gene is TRBJ2-5, the V gene TRBV11-1; TRBD1 might be the D (5 bases). Matching the DNA end better, TRBJ2-7 makes the J call doubtful. Per germline, CDR1 SGHAT and CDR2 FQDESV (reference sequence). The CDR3 totals 13 residues. CDR3 nucleotide sequence: TGTGCCAGCAAGGCTAGGGGATCCTACGAGCAGTACTTC. Translation: CASKARGSYEQYF.

V gene TRBV6-6 combines with J gene TRBJ2-7; no clear D. The ends were cut back, 3 bases at V and 3 bases at J, with 6 bases in the middle. Germline V gene sequence: CDR1 MNHNY, CDR2 SVGAGI (reference sequence). The CDR3 covers 12 residues. The CDR3 DNA is TGTGCCAGCAGTTATGGCCGCTACGAGCAGTACTTC. The encoded protein is CASSYGRYEQYF.

This clone came up once. The chain carries TRBV19 and TRBJ1-4, with 8 bases aligning to TRBD1. The germline V gene has CDR1 LNHDA and CDR2 SQIVND (reference sequence). Trimming took 5 bases from V and 6 from J; bases not matched to a gene: 5. The CDR3 runs to 14 residues. In DNA form, the CDR3 reads TGTGCCAGTAGTCGACAGGGGACGTATGAAAAACTGTTTTTT. Amino acids: CASSRQGTYEKLFF.

The chain joins TRBV18 to TRBJ1-1; D is uncertain. The CDR3 length is 14 residues. Germline loops: CDR1 KGHSH, CDR2 LQKENI. The ends were cut back, 0 bases at V and 4 bases at J, with 9 bases in the middle. The CDR3 region is CASSPPAGSTEAFF. For the CDR3, the DNA is TGTGCCAGCTCACCACCGGCGGGGAGCACTGAAGCTTTCTTT.

The chain is built from TRBV7-9 and TRBJ1-1, with a weak D call TRBD1 (5 bases). Germline V CDR1 and CDR2: SEHNR, FQNEAQ (reference sequence). V lost 0 bases, J lost 5 bases, and 19 bases lay in between. CDR3 length equals 17 residues. The CDR3 nucleotides are TGTGCCAGCAGCTTAGCGGGCAGGCTAAGGGGTGGGACTGAAGCTTTCTTT. It yields the protein CASSLAGRLRGGTEAFF.

The gene calls are TRBV19 and TRBJ1-4; 9 nucleotides agree with TRBD1. This CDR3 has 16 residues. Germline assignment: CDR1 LNHDA and CDR2 SQIVND (reference sequence). V trimming: 5 bases; J trimming: 3 bases; junction bases outside the gene matches: 7. CDR3 DNA sequence: TGTGCCAGTAGTGCTTACAGGGGGCCGGCTAATGAAAAACTGTTTTTT. Protein product: CASSAYRGPANEKLFF.

The chain uses TRBV2 and TRBJ2-3; D is uncertain. In germline, CDR1 is SNHLY, CDR2 FYNNEI. The germline V and J ends were trimmed by 6 bases and 0 bases, with 7 bases remaining between them. This CDR3 has 13 amino acids. The DNA of the CDR3 is TGTGCCAGCAGCGCGGAAAGCACAGATACGCAGTATTTT. Its protein is CASSAESTDTQYF.

This rearrangement joins TRBV27 to TRBJ2-2; 10 nucleotides agree with TRBD2. Germline V gene sequence: CDR1 MNHEY, CDR2 SMNVEV (reference sequence). With V trimmed by 6 bases and J by 3 bases, 7 bases remained unmatched. The CDR3 totals 16 residues. The CDR3 protein is CASRRAGGLDTGELFF. In DNA form, the CDR3 reads TGTGCCAGCAGAAGAGCGGGGGGGCTAGACACCGGGGAGCTGTTTTTT.

The CDR3 DNA reads as TGCGCCAGCAGTGAGTCGACAGGGTCCGATTCACCCCTCCACTTT. It encodes CASSESTGSDSPLHF. V and J are TRBV10-2 and TRBJ1-6; 7 nucleotides match TRBD1. The CDR3 length is 15 residues. Per germline, CDR1 WSHSY and CDR2 SAAADI. V lost 0 bases and J lost 8; bases outside the gene matches: 4.